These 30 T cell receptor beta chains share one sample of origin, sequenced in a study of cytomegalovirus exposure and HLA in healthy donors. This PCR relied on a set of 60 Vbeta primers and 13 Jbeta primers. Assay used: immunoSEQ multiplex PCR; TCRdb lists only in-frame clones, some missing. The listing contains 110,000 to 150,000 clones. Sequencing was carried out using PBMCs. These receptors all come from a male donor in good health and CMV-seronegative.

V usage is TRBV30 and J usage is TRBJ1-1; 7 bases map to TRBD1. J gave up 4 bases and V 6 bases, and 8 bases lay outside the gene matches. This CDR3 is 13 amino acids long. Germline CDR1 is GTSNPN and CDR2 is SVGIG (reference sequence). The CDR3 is CACQGTVGTEAFF. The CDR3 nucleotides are TGTGCCTGCCAGGGGACAGTGGGCACTGAAGCTTTCTTT.

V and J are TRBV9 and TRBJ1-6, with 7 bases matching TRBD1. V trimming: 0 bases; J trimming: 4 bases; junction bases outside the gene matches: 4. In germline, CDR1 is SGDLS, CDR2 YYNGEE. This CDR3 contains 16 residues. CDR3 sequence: CASSVEGQTYNSPLHF. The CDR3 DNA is TGTGCCAGCAGCGTAGAGGGACAGACTTATAATTCACCCCTCCACTTT.

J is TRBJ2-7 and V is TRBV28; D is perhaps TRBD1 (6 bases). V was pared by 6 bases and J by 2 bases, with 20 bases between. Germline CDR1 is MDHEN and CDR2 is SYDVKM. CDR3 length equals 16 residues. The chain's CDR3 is CASRPDRDKDTYEQYF. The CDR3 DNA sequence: TGTGCCAGCAGGCCGGATCGGGACAAGGATACCTACGAGCAGTACTTC.

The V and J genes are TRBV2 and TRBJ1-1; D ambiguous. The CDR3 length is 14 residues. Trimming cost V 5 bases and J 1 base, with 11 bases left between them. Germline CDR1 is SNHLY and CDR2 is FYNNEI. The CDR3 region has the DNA TGTGCCAGCAGTCGCGAAGCCACGAACACTGAAGCTTTCTTT. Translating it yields CASSREATNTEAFF.

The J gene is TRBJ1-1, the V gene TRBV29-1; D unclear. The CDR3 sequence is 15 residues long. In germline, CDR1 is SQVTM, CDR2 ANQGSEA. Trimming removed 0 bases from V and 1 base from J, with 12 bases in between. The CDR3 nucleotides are TGCAGCGTTGAAGATCTTGATACGGGGAACACTGAAGCTTTCTTT. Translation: CSVEDLDTGNTEAFF.

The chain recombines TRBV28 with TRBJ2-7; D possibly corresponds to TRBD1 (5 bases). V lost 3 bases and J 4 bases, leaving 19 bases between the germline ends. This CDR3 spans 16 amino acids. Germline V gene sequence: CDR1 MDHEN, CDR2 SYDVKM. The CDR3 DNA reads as TGTGCCAGCAGTTTGAGGACGGGTCGTACAGGATACGAGCAGTACTTC. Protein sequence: CASSLRTGRTGYEQYF.

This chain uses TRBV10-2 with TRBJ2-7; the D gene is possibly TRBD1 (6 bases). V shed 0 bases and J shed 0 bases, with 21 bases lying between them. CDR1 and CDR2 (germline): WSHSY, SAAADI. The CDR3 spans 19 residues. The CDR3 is CASSESFPTKTGPSYEQYF. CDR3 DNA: TGCGCCAGCAGTGAGTCCTTCCCCACAAAGACAGGCCCCTCCTACGAGCAGTACTTC.

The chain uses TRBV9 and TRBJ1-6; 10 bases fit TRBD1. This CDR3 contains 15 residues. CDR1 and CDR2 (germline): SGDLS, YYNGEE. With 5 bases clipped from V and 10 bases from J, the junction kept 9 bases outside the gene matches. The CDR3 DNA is TGTGCCAGCAGGGCCGGGACAGGGGCCGGGTCACCCCTCCACTTT. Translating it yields CASRAGTGAGSPLHF.

The CDR3 spells CASSQEGGANFGFEQFF. CDR3 nucleotide sequence: TGTGCCAGCAGCCAAGAAGGGGGCGCAAATTTTGGTTTCGAGCAGTTCTTC. The rearrangement uses TRBV6-4 and TRBJ2-1; TRBD1 agrees at 7 bases. This CDR3 region has 17 residues. The junction had 21 bases not matched to a gene; V was cut back by 6 bases and J by 10 bases. Germline V gives CDR1 MRHNA, CDR2 SNTAGT.

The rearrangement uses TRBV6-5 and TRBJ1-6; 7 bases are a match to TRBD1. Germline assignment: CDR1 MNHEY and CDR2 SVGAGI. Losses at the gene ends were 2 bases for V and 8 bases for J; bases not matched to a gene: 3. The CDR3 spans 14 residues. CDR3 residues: CASSYGTAYSPLHF. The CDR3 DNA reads TGTGCCAGCAGTTACGGGACAGCCTATTCACCCCTCCACTTT.

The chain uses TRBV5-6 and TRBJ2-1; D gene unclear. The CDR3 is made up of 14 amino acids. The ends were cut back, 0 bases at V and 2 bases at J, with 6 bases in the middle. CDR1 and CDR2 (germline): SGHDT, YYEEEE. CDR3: CASSLDPTYNEQFF. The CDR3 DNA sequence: TGTGCCAGCAGCTTGGATCCTACCTACAATGAGCAGTTCTTC.

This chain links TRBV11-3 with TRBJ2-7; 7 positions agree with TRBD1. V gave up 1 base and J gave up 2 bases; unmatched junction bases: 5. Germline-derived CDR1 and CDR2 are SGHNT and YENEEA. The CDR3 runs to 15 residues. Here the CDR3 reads CASSLGGQRTYEQYF. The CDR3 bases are TGTGCCAGCAGCTTAGGGGGACAGAGAACCTACGAGCAGTACTTC.

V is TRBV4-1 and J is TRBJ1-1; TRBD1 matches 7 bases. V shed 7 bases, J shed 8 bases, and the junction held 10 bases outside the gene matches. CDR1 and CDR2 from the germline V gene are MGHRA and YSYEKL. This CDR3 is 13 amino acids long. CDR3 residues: CASKGGQGGEAFF. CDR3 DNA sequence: TGCGCCAGCAAAGGGGGGCAGGGGGGAGAAGCTTTCTTT.

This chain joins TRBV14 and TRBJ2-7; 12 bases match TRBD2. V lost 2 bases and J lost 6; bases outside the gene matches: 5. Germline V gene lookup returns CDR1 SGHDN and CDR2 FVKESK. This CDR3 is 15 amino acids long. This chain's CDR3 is CASSQSSGRASEQYF. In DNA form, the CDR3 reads TGTGCCAGCAGCCAATCTAGCGGGAGGGCGTCCGAGCAGTACTTC. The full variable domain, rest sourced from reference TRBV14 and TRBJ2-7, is EAGVTQFPSHSVIEKGQTVTLRCDPISGHDNLYWYRRVMGKEIKFLLHFVKESKQDESGMPNNRFLAERTGGTYSTLKVQPAELEDSGVYFCASSQSSGRASEQYFGPGTRLTVT.

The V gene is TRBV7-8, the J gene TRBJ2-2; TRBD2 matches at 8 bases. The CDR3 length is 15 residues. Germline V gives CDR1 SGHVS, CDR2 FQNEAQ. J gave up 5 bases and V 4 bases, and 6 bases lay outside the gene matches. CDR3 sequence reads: CASSSIAGRTGELFF. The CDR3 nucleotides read TGTGCCAGCAGCTCGATAGCGGGGAGAACCGGGGAGCTGTTTTTT.

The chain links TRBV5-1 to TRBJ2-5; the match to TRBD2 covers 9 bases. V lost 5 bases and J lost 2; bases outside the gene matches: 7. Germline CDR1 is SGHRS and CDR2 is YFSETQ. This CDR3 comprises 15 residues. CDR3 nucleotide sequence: TGCGCCAGCAGGGTCAGCGGGGGGTCGCAAGAGACCCAGTACTTC. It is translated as CASRVSGGSQETQYF.

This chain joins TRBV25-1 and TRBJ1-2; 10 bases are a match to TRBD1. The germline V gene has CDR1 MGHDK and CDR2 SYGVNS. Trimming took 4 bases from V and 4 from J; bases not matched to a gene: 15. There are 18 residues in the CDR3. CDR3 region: CASSGADRGRFRPYGYTF. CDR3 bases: TGTGCCAGCAGTGGAGCTGACAGGGGGCGCTTCAGACCCTATGGCTACACCTTC.

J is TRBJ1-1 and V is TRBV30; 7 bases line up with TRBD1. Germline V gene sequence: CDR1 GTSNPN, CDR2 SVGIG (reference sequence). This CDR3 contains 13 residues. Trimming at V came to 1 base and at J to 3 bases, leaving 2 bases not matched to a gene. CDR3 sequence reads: CAWSGDRDTEAFF. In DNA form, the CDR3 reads TGTGCCTGGAGTGGGGACAGAGACACTGAAGCTTTCTTT.

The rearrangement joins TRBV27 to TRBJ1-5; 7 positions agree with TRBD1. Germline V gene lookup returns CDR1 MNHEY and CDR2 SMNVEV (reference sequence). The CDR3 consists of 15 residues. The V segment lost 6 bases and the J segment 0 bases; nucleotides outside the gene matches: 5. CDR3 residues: CASRLGTVSNQPQHF. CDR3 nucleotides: TGTGCCAGCAGACTGGGGACAGTTAGCAATCAGCCCCAGCATTTT.

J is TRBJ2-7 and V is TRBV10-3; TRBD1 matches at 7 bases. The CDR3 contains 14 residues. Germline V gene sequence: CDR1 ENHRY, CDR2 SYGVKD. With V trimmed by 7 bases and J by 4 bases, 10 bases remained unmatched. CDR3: CAITRDRNRYEQYF. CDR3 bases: TGTGCCATCACCCGGGACAGAAATCGTTACGAGCAGTACTTC.

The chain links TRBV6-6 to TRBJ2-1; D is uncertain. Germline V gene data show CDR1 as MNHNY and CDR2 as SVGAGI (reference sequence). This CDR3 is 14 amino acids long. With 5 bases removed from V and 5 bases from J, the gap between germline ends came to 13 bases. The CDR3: CASSHTTTDNEQFF. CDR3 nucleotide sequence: TGTGCCAGCAGTCACACTACAACGGACAATGAGCAGTTCTTC.

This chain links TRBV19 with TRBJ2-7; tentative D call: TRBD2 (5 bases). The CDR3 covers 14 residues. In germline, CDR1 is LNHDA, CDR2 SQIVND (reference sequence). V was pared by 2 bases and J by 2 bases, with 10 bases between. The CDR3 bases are TGTGCCAGTAGTATACGAGGGCCCGCCTACGAGCAGTACTTC. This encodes CASSIRGPAYEQYF.

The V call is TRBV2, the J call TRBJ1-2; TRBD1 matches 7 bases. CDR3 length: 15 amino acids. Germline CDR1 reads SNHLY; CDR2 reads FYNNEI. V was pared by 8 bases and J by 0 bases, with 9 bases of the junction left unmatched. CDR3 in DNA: TGTGCCAGCGCAGGGGGGAAATGGGCTAACTATGGCTACACCTTC. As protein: CASAGGKWANYGYTF. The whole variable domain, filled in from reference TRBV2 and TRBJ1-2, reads EPEVTQTPSHQVTQMGQEVILRCVPISNHLYFYWYRQILGQKVEFLVSFYNNEISEKSEIFDDQFSVERPDGSNFTLKIRSTKLEDSAMYFCASAGGKWANYGYTFGSGTRLTVV.

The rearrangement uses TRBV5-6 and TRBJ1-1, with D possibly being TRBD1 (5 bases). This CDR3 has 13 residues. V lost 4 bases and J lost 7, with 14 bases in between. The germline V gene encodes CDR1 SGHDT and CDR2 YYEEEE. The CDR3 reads CASSNGGGIEAFF. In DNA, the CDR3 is TGTGCCAGCAGCAATGGGGGAGGGATTGAAGCTTTCTTT. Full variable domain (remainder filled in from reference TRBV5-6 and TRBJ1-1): DAGVTQSPTHLIKTRGQQVTLRCSPKSGHDTVSWYQQALGQGPQFIFQYYEEEERQRGNFPDRFSGHQFPNYSSELNVNALLLGDSALYLCASSNGGGIEAFFGQGTRLTVV.

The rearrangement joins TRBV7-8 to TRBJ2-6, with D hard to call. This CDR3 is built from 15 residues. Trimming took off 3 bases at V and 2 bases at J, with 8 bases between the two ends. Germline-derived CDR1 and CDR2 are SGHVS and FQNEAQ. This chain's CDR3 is CASSFHSTGANVLTF. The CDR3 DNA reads TGTGCCAGCAGCTTCCATAGCACTGGGGCCAACGTCCTGACTTTC.

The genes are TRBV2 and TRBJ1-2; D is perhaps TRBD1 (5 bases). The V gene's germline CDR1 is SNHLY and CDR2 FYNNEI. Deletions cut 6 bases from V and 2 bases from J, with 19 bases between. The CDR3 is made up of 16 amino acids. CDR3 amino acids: CASSPPPGAGNYGYTF. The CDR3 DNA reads TGTGCCAGCAGCCCTCCCCCTGGGGCTGGAAACTATGGCTACACCTTC.

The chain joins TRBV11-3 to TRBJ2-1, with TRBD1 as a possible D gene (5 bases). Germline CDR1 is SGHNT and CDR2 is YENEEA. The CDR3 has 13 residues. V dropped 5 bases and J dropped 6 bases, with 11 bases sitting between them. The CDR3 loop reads CASSQGTANEQFF. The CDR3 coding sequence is TGTGCCAGCAGCCAGGGCACAGCCAATGAGCAGTTCTTC.

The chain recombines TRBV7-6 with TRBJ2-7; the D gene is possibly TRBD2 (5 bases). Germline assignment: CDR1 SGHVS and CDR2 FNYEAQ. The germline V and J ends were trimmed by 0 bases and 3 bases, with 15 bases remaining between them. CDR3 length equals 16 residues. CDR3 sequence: CASSLAGSVTNYEQYF. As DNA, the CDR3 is TGTGCCAGCAGCTTAGCGGGTAGCGTGACGAACTACGAGCAGTACTTC.

DNA of the CDR3: TGTGCCAGCAGCCAGGCGGGGGGATCGAACGAGCAGTACTTC. This gives the protein CASSQAGGSNEQYF. The chain couples TRBV7-3 to TRBJ2-7; 8 positions match TRBD2. The V and J ends lost 5 bases and 5 bases, in that order; junction bases with no gene match: 8. Per the germline V gene, CDR1 is SGHTA and CDR2 is FQGTGA. This CDR3 spans 14 amino acids.

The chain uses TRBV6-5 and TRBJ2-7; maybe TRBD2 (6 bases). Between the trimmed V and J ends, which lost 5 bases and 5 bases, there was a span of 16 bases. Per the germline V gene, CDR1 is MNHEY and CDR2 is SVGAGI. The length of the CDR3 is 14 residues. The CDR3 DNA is TGTGCCAGCAGTGTGGGACTCCCAACTGACGAGCAGTACTTC. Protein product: CASSVGLPTDEQYF.